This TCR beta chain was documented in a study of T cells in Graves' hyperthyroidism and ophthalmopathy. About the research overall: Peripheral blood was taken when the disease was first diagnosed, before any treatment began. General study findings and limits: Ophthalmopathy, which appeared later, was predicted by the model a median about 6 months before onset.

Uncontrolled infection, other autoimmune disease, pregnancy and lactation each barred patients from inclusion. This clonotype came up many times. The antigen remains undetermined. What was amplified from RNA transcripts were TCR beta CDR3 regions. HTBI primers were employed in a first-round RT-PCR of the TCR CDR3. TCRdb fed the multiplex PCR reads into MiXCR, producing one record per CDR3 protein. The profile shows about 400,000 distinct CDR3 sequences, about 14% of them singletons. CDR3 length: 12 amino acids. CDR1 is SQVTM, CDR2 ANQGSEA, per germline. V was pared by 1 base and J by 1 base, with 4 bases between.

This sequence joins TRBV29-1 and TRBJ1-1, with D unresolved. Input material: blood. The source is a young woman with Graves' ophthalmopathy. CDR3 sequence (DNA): TGCAGCGTTGAAGTTCGGAACACTGAAGCTTTCTTT. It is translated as CSVEVRNTEAFF.